This TCR beta chain was captured in a study of CD8 T cells in ankylosing spondylitis. This clonotype was recorded many times. Each CDR3 protein gets one entry after TCRdb re-called the 5' RACE reads with MiXCR. This table holds 130,000 or so distinct CDR3 sequences, roughly 6.6% found once. The germline V gene encodes CDR1 SGHTA and CDR2 FQGNSA. The CDR3 covers 16 residues. J was trimmed by 5 bases and V by 5 bases; bases with no gene match: 10. This sequence joins TRBV7-2 and TRBJ2-1; 9 positions agree with TRBD1. What was sequenced was blood, either unsorted or a sorted T cell fraction (not recorded which). The receptor was isolated from a male donor with ankylosing spondylitis or in good health (not recorded which). As DNA, the CDR3 is TGTGCCAGCAGCCCGAACCCGGGACAGGGTCACAATGAGCAGTTCTTC. It yields the protein CASSPNPGQGHNEQFF.